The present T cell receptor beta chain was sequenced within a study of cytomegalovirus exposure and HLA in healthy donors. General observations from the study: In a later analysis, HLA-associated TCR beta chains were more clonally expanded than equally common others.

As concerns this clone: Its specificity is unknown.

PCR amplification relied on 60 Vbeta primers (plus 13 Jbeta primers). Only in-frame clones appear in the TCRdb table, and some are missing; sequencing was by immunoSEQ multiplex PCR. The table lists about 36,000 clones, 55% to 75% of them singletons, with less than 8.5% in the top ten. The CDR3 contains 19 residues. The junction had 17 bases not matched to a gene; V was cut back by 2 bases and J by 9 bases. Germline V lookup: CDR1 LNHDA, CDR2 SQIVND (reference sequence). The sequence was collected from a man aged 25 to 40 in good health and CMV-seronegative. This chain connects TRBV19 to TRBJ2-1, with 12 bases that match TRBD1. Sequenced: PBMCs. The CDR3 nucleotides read TGTGCCAGTAGTATATATGTTTCATGGGACAGGGGGCCGAGAAGTGAGCAGTTCTTC. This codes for CASSIYVSWDRGPRSEQFF.